This is a list of T cell receptor beta chains from one sample in a study of PD-1 blockade in mismatch repair-deficient tumors. The protocol was immunoSEQ multiplex PCR, while the TCRdb copy is restricted to in-frame clones and leaves out a portion. The table lists 85,000 to 130,000 clones, approximately 83% of them singletons, with 6.3% in the top ten. Sequenced here: peripheral blood, sampled less than 37 weeks after starting pembrolizumab. Source of these receptors: an adult with mismatch repair-deficient cancer. Each CDR3 is given with its conserved first and last residue. The order of the fields is D gene, J gene, V gene, clone size, CDR3 DNA, CDR3 protein. The D gene is left open where the match is weak. The size field is filled for only some rows; it gives once, few, many or a size class.

D gene: -; J gene: TRBJ2-7; V gene: TRBV15; clone size: -; CDR3 DNA: TGTGCCACCAGCAATGATTTGAACAGGGTCCACGAGCAGTACTTC; CDR3 protein: CATSNDLNRVHEQYF
D gene: -; J gene: TRBJ2-7; V gene: TRBV27; clone size: few; CDR3 DNA: TGTGCCAGCAGCCCTCTAGCGTCCCCCTGGGAGCAGTACTTC; CDR3 protein: CASSPLASPWEQYF
D gene: -; J gene: TRBJ1-5; V gene: TRBV29-1; clone size: -; CDR3 DNA: TGCAGCGCCCTGACGGGTGGAAGCAATCAGCCCCAGCATTTT; CDR3 protein: CSALTGGSNQPQHF
D gene: TRBD1; J gene: TRBJ1-5; V gene: TRBV2; clone size: -; CDR3 DNA: TGTGCCAGCAGCCCTTCCGGGACAGGGGCCCTTAGCAATCAGCCCCAGCATTTT; CDR3 protein: CASSPSGTGALSNQPQHF
D gene: -; J gene: TRBJ1-2; V gene: TRBV11-1; clone size: -; CDR3 DNA: TGTGCCAGCAGCCCGCACGGGGGGATTAACTATGGCTACACCTTC; CDR3 protein: CASSPHGGINYGYTF
D gene: -; J gene: TRBJ2-2; V gene: TRBV6-4; clone size: -; CDR3 DNA: TGTGCCAGCAGTCCGGGACACCACACCGGGGAGCTGTTTTTT; CDR3 protein: CASSPGHHTGELFF
D gene: TRBD2; J gene: TRBJ2-1; V gene: TRBV9; clone size: -; CDR3 DNA: TGTGCCAGCAGCGTAGCCCCCAGCGGGAGATACAATGAGCAGTTCTTC; CDR3 protein: CASSVAPSGRYNEQFF
D gene: TRBD2; J gene: TRBJ2-3; V gene: TRBV9; clone size: -; CDR3 DNA: TGTGCCAGCAGCTCAGCGGGGACTAGCTCGGTGGGCACAGATACGCAGTATTTT; CDR3 protein: CASSSAGTSSVGTDTQYF
D gene: TRBD1; J gene: TRBJ1-2; V gene: TRBV2; clone size: -; CDR3 DNA: TGTGCCAGCAGAGGCGCAGGGGGCGCCGGTGGCTACACCTTC; CDR3 protein: CASRGAGGAGGYTF
D gene: -; J gene: TRBJ1-2; V gene: TRBV27; clone size: -; CDR3 DNA: TGTGCCAGCAGCTCCGTAGGGAGGACATCTTCCCACGGCTACACCTTC; CDR3 protein: CASSSVGRTSSHGYTF
D gene: TRBD1; J gene: TRBJ1-2; V gene: TRBV19; clone size: -; CDR3 DNA: TGTGCCATCGGGACAGGGACCACTCGGAGAGGCTACACCTTC; CDR3 protein: CAIGTGTTRRGYTF
D gene: -; J gene: TRBJ2-3; V gene: TRBV12-1; clone size: -; CDR3 DNA: TGTGCCAGCAGCCTCCCGGGAGGTGACACAGATACGCAGTATTTT; CDR3 protein: CASSLPGGDTDTQYF
D gene: -; J gene: TRBJ2-1; V gene: TRBV7-9; clone size: -; CDR3 DNA: TGTGCCAGCAGCGACTTGAGCTCCTACAATGAGCAGTTCTTC; CDR3 protein: CASSDLSSYNEQFF
D gene: -; J gene: TRBJ1-5; V gene: TRBV7-8; clone size: -; CDR3 DNA: TGTGCCAGCAGCTCCCAATCCCGGGTTGGGGAAAGCAATCAGCCCCAGCATTTT; CDR3 protein: CASSSQSRVGESNQPQHF
D gene: -; J gene: TRBJ1-3; V gene: TRBV11-3; clone size: -; CDR3 DNA: TGTGCCAGCAGCCTACCCTTTGGAAACACCATATATTTT; CDR3 protein: CASSLPFGNTIYF
D gene: -; J gene: TRBJ2-1; V gene: TRBV20-1; clone size: -; CDR3 DNA: TGCAGTGCTTACGCGCGAAATGAGCAGTTCTTC; CDR3 protein: CSAYARNEQFF
D gene: -; J gene: TRBJ2-7; V gene: TRBV29-1; clone size: -; CDR3 DNA: TGCAGCGTTTTAAAGCTCAGGGGAACCTCCTACGAGCAGTACTTC; CDR3 protein: CSVLKLRGTSYEQYF
D gene: -; J gene: TRBJ2-1; V gene: TRBV7-9; clone size: few; CDR3 DNA: TGTGCCAGCAGCTCAGGGCACTACAATGAGCAGTTCTTC; CDR3 protein: CASSSGHYNEQFF
D gene: TRBD1; J gene: TRBJ1-1; V gene: TRBV19; clone size: -; CDR3 DNA: TGTGCCAGTAGACCTATGGGACAGCTTGTGAACACTGAAGCTTTCTTT; CDR3 protein: CASRPMGQLVNTEAFF
D gene: -; J gene: TRBJ2-7; V gene: TRBV4-1; clone size: -; CDR3 DNA: TGCGCCAGCAGCCAGGAAACTAGCATCCTCGAGCAGTACTTC; CDR3 protein: CASSQETSILEQYF
D gene: TRBD1; J gene: TRBJ2-3; V gene: TRBV27; clone size: -; CDR3 DNA: TGTGCCACCTCGACAGGGTGGGATACGCAGTATTTT; CDR3 protein: CATSTGWDTQYF
D gene: TRBD1; J gene: TRBJ2-1; V gene: TRBV5-6; clone size: -; CDR3 DNA: TGTGCCAGCAGCCGGGCGGGACAGGCTTACAATGAGCAGTTCTTC; CDR3 protein: CASSRAGQAYNEQFF
D gene: -; J gene: TRBJ2-5; V gene: TRBV14; clone size: -; CDR3 DNA: TGTGCCAGCAGCCAAGATAGCGCCAATATACAAGAGACCCAGTACTTC; CDR3 protein: CASSQDSANIQETQYF
D gene: TRBD1; J gene: TRBJ1-1; V gene: TRBV7-3; clone size: -; CDR3 DNA: TGTGCCAGCAGCTTAGAACAGGGGACTGAAGCTTTCTTT; CDR3 protein: CASSLEQGTEAFF
D gene: -; J gene: TRBJ2-3; V gene: TRBV28; clone size: -; CDR3 DNA: TGTGCCAGCAGTTCTCGATTCACAGATACGCAGTATTTT; CDR3 protein: CASSSRFTDTQYF
D gene: -; J gene: TRBJ2-6; V gene: TRBV5-1; clone size: -; CDR3 DNA: TGCGCCAGCAGCGTTGAGCCCTCTGGGGCCAACGTCCTGACTTTC; CDR3 protein: CASSVEPSGANVLTF
D gene: -; J gene: TRBJ2-7; V gene: TRBV7-9; clone size: once; CDR3 DNA: TGTGCCAGCAGCCTCGAGTACGAGCAGTACTTC; CDR3 protein: CASSLEYEQYF
D gene: -; J gene: TRBJ2-7; V gene: TRBV9; clone size: -; CDR3 DNA: TGTGCCAGCAGCGTAGGGGCGGGGTTGTCCTACGAGCAGTACTTC; CDR3 protein: CASSVGAGLSYEQYF
D gene: TRBD2; J gene: TRBJ2-3; V gene: TRBV2; clone size: -; CDR3 DNA: TGTGCCAGCAGGCGGGAGCGCGACGATACGCAGTATTTT; CDR3 protein: CASRRERDDTQYF
D gene: TRBD2; J gene: TRBJ2-1; V gene: TRBV9; clone size: -; CDR3 DNA: TGTGCCAGCAGCCCGCCGAGGGCTAGCGGGAGAGATGAGCAGTTCTTC; CDR3 protein: CASSPPRASGRDEQFF
D gene: -; J gene: TRBJ1-1; V gene: TRBV9; clone size: -; CDR3 DNA: TGTGCCAGCAGCGTAAACGCGGGGAACACTGAAGCTTTCTTT; CDR3 protein: CASSVNAGNTEAFF
D gene: -; J gene: TRBJ2-7; V gene: TRBV7-3; clone size: -; CDR3 DNA: TGTGCCAGCAGCTCCTCAGGGTACTACGAGCAGTACTTC; CDR3 protein: CASSSSGYYEQYF